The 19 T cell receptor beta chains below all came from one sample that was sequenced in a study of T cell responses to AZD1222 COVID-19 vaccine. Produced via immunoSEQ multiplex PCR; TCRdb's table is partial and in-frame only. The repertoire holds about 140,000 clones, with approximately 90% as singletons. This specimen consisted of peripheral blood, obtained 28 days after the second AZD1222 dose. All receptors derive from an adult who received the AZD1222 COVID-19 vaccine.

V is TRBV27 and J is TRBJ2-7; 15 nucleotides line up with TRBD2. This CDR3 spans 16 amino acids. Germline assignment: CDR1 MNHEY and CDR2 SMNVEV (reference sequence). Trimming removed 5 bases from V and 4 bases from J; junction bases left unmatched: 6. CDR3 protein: CASSDSGTSGRYEQYF. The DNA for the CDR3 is TGTGCCAGCAGTGATTCCGGGACTAGCGGGAGGTACGAGCAGTACTTC.

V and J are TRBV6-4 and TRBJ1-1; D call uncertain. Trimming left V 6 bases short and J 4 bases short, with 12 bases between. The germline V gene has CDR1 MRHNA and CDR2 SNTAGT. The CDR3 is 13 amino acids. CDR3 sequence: CASSPTVSTEAFF. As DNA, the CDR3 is TGTGCCAGCAGCCCCACAGTGTCCACTGAAGCTTTCTTT.

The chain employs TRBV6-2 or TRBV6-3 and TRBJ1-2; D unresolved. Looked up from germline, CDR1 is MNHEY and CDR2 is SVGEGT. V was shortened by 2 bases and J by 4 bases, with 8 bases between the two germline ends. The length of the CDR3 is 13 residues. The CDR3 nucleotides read TGTGCCAGCAGTTACGAGGAGAGCTATGGCTACACCTTC. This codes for CASSYEESYGYTF.

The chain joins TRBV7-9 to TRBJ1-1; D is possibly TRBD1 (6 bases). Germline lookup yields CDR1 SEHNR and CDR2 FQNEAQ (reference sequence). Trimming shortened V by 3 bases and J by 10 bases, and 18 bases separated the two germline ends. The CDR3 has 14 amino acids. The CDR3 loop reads CASSFGQSVEGAFF. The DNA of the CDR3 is TGTGCCAGCAGCTTTGGACAGTCAGTGGAAGGAGCTTTCTTT. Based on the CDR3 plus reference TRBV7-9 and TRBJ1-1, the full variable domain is DTGVSQNPRHKITKRGQNVTFRCDPISEHNRLYWYRQTLGQGPEFLTYFQNEAQLEKSRLLSDRFSAERPKGSFSTLEIQRTEQGDSAMYLCASSFGQSVEGAFFGQGTRLTVV.

The CDR3 here is CASSPRPLGGPNTEAFF. CDR3 in DNA: TGTGCCAGCAGCCCGCGACCTTTGGGGGGCCCGAACACTGAAGCTTTCTTT. The genes are TRBV7-6 and TRBJ1-1; D is perhaps TRBD1 (6 bases). Germline V gene sequence: CDR1 SGHVS, CDR2 FNYEAQ. Trimming removed 5 bases from V and 1 base from J, with 20 bases in between. The CDR3 runs 17 residues.

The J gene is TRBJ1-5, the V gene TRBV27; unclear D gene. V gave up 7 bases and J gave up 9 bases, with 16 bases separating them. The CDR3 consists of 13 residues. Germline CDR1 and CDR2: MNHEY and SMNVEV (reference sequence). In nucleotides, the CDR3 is TGTGCCAGCAAACTCCGGTTTTGGACGCCCCAGCATTTT. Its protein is CASKLRFWTPQHF.

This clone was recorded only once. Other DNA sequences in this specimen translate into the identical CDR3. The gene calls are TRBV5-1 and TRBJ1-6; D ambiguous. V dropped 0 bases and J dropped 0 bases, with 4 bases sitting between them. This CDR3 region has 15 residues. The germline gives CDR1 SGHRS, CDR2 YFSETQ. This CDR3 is CASSLESSYNSPLHF. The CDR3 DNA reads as TGCGCCAGCAGCTTGGAGAGCTCCTATAATTCACCCCTCCACTTT.

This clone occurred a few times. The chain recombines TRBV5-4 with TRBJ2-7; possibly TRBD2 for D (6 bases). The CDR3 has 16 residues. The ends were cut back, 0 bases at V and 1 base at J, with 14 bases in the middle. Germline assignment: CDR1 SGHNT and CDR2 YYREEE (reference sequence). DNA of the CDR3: TGTGCCAGCAGCTTGGGGTGGCAGGGAGGATCCTACGAGCAGTACTTC. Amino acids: CASSLGWQGGSYEQYF.

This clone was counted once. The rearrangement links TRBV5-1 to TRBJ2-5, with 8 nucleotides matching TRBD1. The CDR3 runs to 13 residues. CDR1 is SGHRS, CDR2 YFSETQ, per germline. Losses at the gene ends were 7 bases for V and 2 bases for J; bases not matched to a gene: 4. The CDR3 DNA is TGCGCCAGCTCGGGACAGGTGCAAGAGACCCAGTACTTC. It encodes CASSGQVQETQYF.

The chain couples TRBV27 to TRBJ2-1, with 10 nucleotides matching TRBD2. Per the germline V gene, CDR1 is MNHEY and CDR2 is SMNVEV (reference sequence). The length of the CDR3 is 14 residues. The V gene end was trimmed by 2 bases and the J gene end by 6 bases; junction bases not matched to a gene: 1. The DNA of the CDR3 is TGTGCCAGCAGTTTAAGCGGGGGGGCCAATGAGCAGTTCTTC. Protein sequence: CASSLSGGANEQFF.

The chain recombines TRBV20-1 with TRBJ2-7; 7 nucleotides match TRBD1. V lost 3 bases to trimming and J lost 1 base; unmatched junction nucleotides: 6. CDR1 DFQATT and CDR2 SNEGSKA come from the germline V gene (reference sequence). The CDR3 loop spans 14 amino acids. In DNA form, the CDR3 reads TGCAGTGCTAGTTTTGGCAGGGGGTCCTACGAGCAGTACTTC. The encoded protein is CSASFGRGSYEQYF.

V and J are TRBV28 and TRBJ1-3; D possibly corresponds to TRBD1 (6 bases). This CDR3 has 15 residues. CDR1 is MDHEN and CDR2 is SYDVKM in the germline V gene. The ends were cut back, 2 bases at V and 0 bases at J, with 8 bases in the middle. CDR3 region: CASSLRGFSGNTIYF. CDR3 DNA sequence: TGTGCCAGCAGTTTAAGGGGGTTCTCTGGAAACACCATATATTTT.

CDR3 DNA: TGTGCCACCCTACCGGCACCAAACCTTGGAAACACCATATATTTT. Translation gives CATLPAPNLGNTIYF. The V and J genes are TRBV6-5 and TRBJ1-3; D is unresolved. Germline loops: CDR1 MNHEY, CDR2 SVGAGI. This CDR3 spans 15 amino acids. The V end lost 10 bases, the J end lost 3 bases, and 19 bases lay between the germline ends.

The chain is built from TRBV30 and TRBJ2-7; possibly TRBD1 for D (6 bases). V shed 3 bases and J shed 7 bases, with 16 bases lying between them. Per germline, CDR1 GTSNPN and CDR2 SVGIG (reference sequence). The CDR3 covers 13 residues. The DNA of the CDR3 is TGTGCCTGGAGCCGACAAGGGGGTTATGAGCAGTACTTC. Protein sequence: CAWSRQGGYEQYF.

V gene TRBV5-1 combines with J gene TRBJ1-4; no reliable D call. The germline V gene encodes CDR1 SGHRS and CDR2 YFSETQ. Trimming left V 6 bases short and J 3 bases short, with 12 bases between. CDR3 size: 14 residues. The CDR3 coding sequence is TGCGCCAGCAATTTCGGAGGTTCTAATGAAAAACTGTTTTTT. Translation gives CASNFGGSNEKLFF.

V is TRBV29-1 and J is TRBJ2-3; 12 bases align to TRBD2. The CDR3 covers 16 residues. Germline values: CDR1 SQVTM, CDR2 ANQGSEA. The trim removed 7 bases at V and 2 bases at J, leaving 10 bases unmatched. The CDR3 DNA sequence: TGCAGCGCAATAGGACTAGCGGGACCAAACACAGATACGCAGTATTTT. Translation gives CSAIGLAGPNTDTQYF.

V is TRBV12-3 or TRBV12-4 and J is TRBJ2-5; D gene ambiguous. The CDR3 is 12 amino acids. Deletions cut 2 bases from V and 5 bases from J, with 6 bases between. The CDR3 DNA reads TGTGCCAGCAGTTTAAGGGCGGAGACCCAGTACTTC. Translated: CASSLRAETQYF.

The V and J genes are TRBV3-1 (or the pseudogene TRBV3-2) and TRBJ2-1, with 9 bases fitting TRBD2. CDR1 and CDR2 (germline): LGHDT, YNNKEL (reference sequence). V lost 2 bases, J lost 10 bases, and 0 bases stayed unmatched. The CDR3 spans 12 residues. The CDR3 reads CASSQSGGEQFF. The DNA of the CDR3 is TGTGCCAGCAGCCAAAGCGGGGGGGAGCAGTTCTTC.

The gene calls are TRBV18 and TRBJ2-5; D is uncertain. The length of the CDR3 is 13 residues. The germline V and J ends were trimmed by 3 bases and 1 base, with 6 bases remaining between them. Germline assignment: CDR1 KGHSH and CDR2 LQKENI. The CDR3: CASSPTIQETQYF. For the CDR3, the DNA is TGTGCCAGCTCACCCACTATCCAAGAGACCCAGTACTTC. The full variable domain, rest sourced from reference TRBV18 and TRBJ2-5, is NAGVMQNPRHLVRRRGQEARLRCSPMKGHSHVYWYRQLPEEGLKFMVYLQKENIIDESGMPKERFSAEFPKEGPSILRIQQVVRGDSAAYFCASSPTIQETQYFGPGTRLLVL.